This passage covers 18 T cell receptor beta chains from one sample sequenced in a study of T-cell memory formation after mild COVID-19. TCRdb used MiXCR to reprocess the 5' RACE reads, holding one entry per CDR3 protein. This sample has around 320,000 distinct CDR3 sequences, with 15% to 20% found just once. The sample taken for sequencing was PBMCs or a T cell subset sorted from them (not recorded which). These receptors originate from a young man who had mild COVID-19 (a few samples of this study predate the infection). Cell type and time point are not known.

The chain is built from TRBV12-3 or TRBV12-4 and TRBJ2-1; D uncertain. V lost 6 bases to trimming and J lost 8 bases, with 17 bases between them. The CDR3 totals 14 residues. CDR3 amino acids: CASSPRFQPDEQFF. The CDR3 region has the DNA TGTGCCAGCAGCCCCAGGTTCCAGCCCGATGAGCAGTTCTTC.

This chain joins TRBV5-1 and TRBJ2-7, with D perhaps given as TRBD1 or TRBD2 (6 bases each). CDR3 length: 15 residues. Trimming took off 3 bases at V and 2 bases at J, with 15 bases between the two ends. Per germline, CDR1 SGHRS and CDR2 YFSETQ. The CDR3 DNA reads as TGCGCCAGCAGCTCCCAGAGGGGGGCCGCCTACGAGCAGTACTTC. Amino acids: CASSSQRGAAYEQYF.

There are many counts of this clonotype. The V gene is TRBV18, the J gene TRBJ2-3; D remains unclear. Per the germline V gene, CDR1 is KGHSH and CDR2 is LQKENI. The CDR3 has 13 amino acids. V dropped 5 bases and J dropped 0 bases, with 6 bases sitting between them. CDR3 sequence reads: CASSSASTDTQYF. The CDR3 DNA is TGTGCCAGCTCATCAGCGAGCACAGATACGCAGTATTTT.

In this sample, this clonotype turned up a few times. This chain connects TRBV7-9 to TRBJ1-1; D perhaps matches TRBD1 (5 bases). The CDR3 runs to 11 residues. Germline values: CDR1 SEHNR, CDR2 FQNEAQ (reference sequence). The germline V and J ends were trimmed by 3 bases and 10 bases, with 9 bases remaining between them. CDR3 DNA sequence: TGTGCCAGCAGCTTCACGGGGGGAGCTTTCTTT. It is translated as CASSFTGGAFF. The full variable domain, rest sourced from reference TRBV7-9 and TRBJ1-1, is DTGVSQNPRHKITKRGQNVTFRCDPISEHNRLYWYRQTLGQGPEFLTYFQNEAQLEKSRLLSDRFSAERPKGSFSTLEIQRTEQGDSAMYLCASSFTGGAFFGQGTRLTVV.

The chain combines TRBV12-3 or TRBV12-4 with TRBJ2-3, with D unclear. This CDR3 is built from 13 residues. V lost 3 bases and J lost 5, with 9 bases in between. CDR3 bases: TGTGCCAGCAGTTTCGACTTATTAGATACGCAGTATTTT. The encoded protein is CASSFDLLDTQYF.

The V call is TRBV2, the J call TRBJ1-6; D uncertain. Trimming removed 7 bases from V and 8 bases from J, with 9 bases in between. The CDR3 contains 12 residues. CDR1 is SNHLY, CDR2 FYNNEI, per germline. CDR3 residues: CASNTGDSPLHF. For the CDR3, the DNA is TGTGCCAGCAACACCGGGGATTCACCCCTCCACTTT.

The sample holds a few counts of this clonotype. The chain joins TRBV5-1 to TRBJ2-1; no clear D. CDR3 length: 13 amino acids. Germline V gene sequence: CDR1 SGHRS, CDR2 YFSETQ. V lost 0 bases and J 9 bases, leaving 10 bases between the germline ends. The CDR3 coding sequence is TGCGCCAGCAGCTTGGACTACCCCCCTGAGCAGTTCTTC. Protein sequence: CASSLDYPPEQFF.

The chain recombines TRBV6-2 or TRBV6-3 with TRBJ1-2; 8 nucleotides line up with TRBD1. V lost 5 bases to trimming and J lost 6 bases; unmatched junction nucleotides: 8. The CDR3 has 14 residues. Per germline, CDR1 MNHEY and CDR2 SVGEGT. This CDR3 reads CASSTQGQENGYTF. CDR3 sequence (DNA): TGTGCCAGCAGTACCCAGGGACAGGAGAATGGCTACACCTTC.

The chain combines TRBV12-3 or TRBV12-4 with TRBJ1-2, with TRBD1 matching over 8 bases. Losses at the gene ends were 3 bases for V and 4 bases for J; bases not matched to a gene: 4. The CDR3 covers 14 residues. The CDR3 DNA follows: TGTGCCAGCAGTTTTTCAGGGGGCGCCTATGGCTACACCTTC. Its translation is CASSFSGGAYGYTF.

The V call is TRBV10-3, the J call TRBJ2-3, with TRBD2 matching 10 bases. Germline V gene data show CDR1 as ENHRY and CDR2 as SYGVKD. This CDR3 spans 20 amino acids. The V segment lost 2 bases and the J segment 0 bases; nucleotides outside the gene matches: 14. CDR3 coding DNA: TGTGCCATCAGTGAGCCTTACAGGGCGGAACTAGCGGGAAGCACAGATACGCAGTATTTT. Translating gives CAISEPYRAELAGSTDTQYF.

This clonotype was counted at least ten times. This chain uses TRBV12-3 or TRBV12-4 with TRBJ1-1; no firm D call. The ends were cut back, 6 bases at V and 1 base at J, with 12 bases in the middle. The CDR3 runs 14 residues. For the CDR3, the DNA is TGTGCCAGCAGGGTGTCGGGATCGAACACTGAAGCTTTCTTT. Translation: CASRVSGSNTEAFF.

This clonotype was picked up many times. The chain couples TRBV20-1 to TRBJ2-2; D is possibly TRBD1 (6 bases). There are 13 residues in the CDR3. V was pared by 4 bases and J by 4 bases, with 10 bases between. Germline V gene data show CDR1 as DFQATT and CDR2 as SNEGSKA (reference sequence). CDR3 in DNA: TGCAGTGCTATGGACAGTGGCACCGGGGAGCTGTTTTTT. Protein sequence: CSAMDSGTGELFF.

Only a few counts were recorded for this clonotype. This rearrangement joins TRBV10-3 to TRBJ2-7; D is perhaps TRBD2 (6 bases). V was cut by 0 bases and J by 1 base, with 7 bases left in between. CDR1 is ENHRY, CDR2 SYGVKD, per germline. The CDR3 is 14 residues long. CDR3 in amino acids: CAISESSGSYEQYF. DNA for the CDR3: TGTGCCATCAGTGAGTCTAGCGGATCCTACGAGCAGTACTTC.

This clonotype appeared a few times. The rearrangement joins TRBV4-2 to TRBJ2-7; D not resolved. The germline V gene encodes CDR1 LGHNA and CDR2 YNFKEQ. The CDR3 loop spans 14 amino acids. The V end lost 3 bases, the J end lost 0 bases, and 9 bases lay between the germline ends. The DNA for the CDR3 is TGTGCCAGCAGCCAGGACCGTCTCTCCTACGAGCAGTACTTC. This encodes CASSQDRLSYEQYF.

The table lists this clonotype with a few counts. The chain carries TRBV4-3 and TRBJ2-2; D is undetermined. This CDR3 has 13 residues. Germline loops: CDR1 LGHNA, CDR2 YSLEER. Trimming left V 5 bases short and J 6 bases short, with 10 bases between. CDR3 residues: CASSYRMAGELFF. The CDR3 DNA sequence: TGCGCCAGCAGCTACCGAATGGCCGGGGAGCTGTTTTTT.

This clonotype was seen a handful of times. The genes are TRBV5-1 and TRBJ1-2; no clear D gene. CDR1 and CDR2 from the germline V gene are SGHRS and YFSETQ. Trimming stripped 1 base from V and 3 bases from J, with 7 bases between. The CDR3 totals 13 residues. The CDR3 DNA reads as TGCGCCAGCAGCTTGTTCGGCCACTATGGCTACACCTTC. It specifies CASSLFGHYGYTF.

This chain links TRBV2 with TRBJ1-4; D unclear. This CDR3 is built from 15 residues. V shed 3 bases and J shed 0 bases, with 8 bases lying between them. Germline assignment: CDR1 SNHLY and CDR2 FYNNEI. The CDR3 loop is CASSDTTTTNEKLFF. The CDR3 nucleotides read TGTGCCAGCAGTGACACTACAACAACTAATGAAAAACTGTTTTTT.

This clonotype was detected only a few times. The chain recombines TRBV4-1 with TRBJ1-3; no reliable D call. V was trimmed by 5 bases and J by 1 base, leaving 9 bases between them. This CDR3 is built from 14 residues. Germline V gene lookup returns CDR1 MGHRA and CDR2 YSYEKL. In DNA, the CDR3 is TGCGCCAGCAGCTCCCCCACGTCTGGAAACACCATATATTTT. Its translation is CASSSPTSGNTIYF.